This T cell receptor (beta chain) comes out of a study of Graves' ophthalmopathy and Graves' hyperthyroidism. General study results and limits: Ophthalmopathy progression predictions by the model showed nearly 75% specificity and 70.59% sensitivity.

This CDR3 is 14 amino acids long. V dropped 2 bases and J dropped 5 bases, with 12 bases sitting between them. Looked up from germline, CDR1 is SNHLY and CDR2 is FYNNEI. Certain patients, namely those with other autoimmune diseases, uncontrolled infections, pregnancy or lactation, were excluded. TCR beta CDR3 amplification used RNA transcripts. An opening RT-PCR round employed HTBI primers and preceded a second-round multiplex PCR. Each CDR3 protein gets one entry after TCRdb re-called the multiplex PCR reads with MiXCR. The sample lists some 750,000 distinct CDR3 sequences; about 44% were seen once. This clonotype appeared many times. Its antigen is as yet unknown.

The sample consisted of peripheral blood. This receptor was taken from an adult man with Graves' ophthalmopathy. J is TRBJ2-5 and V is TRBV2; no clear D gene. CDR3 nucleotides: TGTGCCAGCAGTGAACGGCAGGTGGGGGAGACCCAGTACTTC. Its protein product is CASSERQVGETQYF.